This T cell receptor (beta chain) was identified in a study of T cells in Graves' hyperthyroidism and ophthalmopathy. This clonotype was counted at least ten times. Regions amplified from RNA transcripts were the TCR beta CDR3 regions. During a first-round RT-PCR of the TCR CDR3, the HTBI primer set was used. Using its own MiXCR run on the multiplex PCR reads, TCRdb lists one record per CDR3 protein. The sample yields roughly 720,000 distinct CDR3 sequences, 15% to 20% seen once. The germline V gene encodes CDR1 DFQATT and CDR2 SNEGSKA (reference sequence). This CDR3 comprises 16 residues. Trimming removed 5 bases from V and 3 bases from J; junction bases left unmatched: 10.

The specimen sequenced was blood. V is TRBV20-1 and J is TRBJ2-1, with 10 positions matching TRBD2. The TCR comes from a man in his fifties with Graves' hyperthyroidism. In DNA form, the CDR3 reads TGCAGTGCTCCCCTGATAGCGGGAGGCATCTACAATGAGCAGTTCTTC. Translated, it gives CSAPLIAGGIYNEQFF.